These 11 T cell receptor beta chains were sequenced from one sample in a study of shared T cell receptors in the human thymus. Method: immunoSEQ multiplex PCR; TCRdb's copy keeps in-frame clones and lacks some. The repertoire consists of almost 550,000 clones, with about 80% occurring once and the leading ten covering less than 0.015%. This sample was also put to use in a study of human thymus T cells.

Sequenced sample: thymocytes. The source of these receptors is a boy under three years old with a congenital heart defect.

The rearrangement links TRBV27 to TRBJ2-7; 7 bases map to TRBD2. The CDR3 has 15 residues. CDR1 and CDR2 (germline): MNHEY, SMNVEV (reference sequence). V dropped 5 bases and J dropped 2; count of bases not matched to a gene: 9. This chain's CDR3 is CASSHGGDGPYEQYF. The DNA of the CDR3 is TGTGCCAGCAGTCATGGGGGGGACGGCCCCTACGAGCAGTACTTC.

CDR3 DNA sequence: TGTGCCAGCGCCACCGCAGACAGGGGCGATCAGCCCCAGCATTTT. Its translation is CASATADRGDQPQHF. The rearrangement uses TRBV6-6 and TRBJ1-5, with 8 bases fitting TRBD1. The CDR3 totals 15 residues. Per the germline V gene, CDR1 is MNHNY and CDR2 is SVGAGI (reference sequence). The V segment lost 8 bases and the J segment 5 bases; nucleotides outside the gene matches: 11.

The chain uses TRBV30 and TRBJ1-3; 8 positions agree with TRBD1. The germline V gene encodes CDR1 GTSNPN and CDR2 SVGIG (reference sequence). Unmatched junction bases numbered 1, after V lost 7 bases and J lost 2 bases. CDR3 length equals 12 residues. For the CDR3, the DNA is TGTGCCTCCAGGGGGCCTGGAAACACCATATATTTT. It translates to CASRGPGNTIYF.

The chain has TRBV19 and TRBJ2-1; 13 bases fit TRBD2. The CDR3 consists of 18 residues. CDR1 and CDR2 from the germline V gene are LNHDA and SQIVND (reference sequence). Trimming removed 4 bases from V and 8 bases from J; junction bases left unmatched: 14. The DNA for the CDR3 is TGTGCCAGTAGTACGATTCCGGGACTAGCGGGAATGCCGGATGAGCAGTTCTTC. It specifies CASSTIPGLAGMPDEQFF.

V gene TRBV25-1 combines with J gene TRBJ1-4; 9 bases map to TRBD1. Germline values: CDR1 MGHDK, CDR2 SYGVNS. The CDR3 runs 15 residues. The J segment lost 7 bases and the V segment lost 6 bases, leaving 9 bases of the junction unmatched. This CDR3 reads CASRVTGTGFEKLFF. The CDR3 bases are TGTGCCAGCAGGGTTACCGGGACAGGGTTTGAAAAACTGTTTTTT.

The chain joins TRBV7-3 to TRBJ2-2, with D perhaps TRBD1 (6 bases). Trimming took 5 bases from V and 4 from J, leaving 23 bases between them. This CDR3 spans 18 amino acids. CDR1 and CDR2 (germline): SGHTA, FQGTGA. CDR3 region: CASSPHERGHYFTGELFF. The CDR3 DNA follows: TGTGCCAGCAGCCCCCATGAGAGGGGACATTATTTCACCGGGGAGCTGTTTTTT.

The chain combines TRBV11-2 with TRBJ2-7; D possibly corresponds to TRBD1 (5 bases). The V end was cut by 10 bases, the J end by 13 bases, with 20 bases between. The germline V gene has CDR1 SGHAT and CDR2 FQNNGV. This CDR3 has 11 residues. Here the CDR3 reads CAIKQGPRYYF. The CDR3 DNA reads TGTGCCATAAAGCAGGGTCCCCGGTATTACTTC.

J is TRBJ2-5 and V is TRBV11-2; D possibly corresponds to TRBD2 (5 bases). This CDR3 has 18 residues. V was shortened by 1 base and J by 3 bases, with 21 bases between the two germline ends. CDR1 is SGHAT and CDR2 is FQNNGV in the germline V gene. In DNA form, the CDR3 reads TGTGCCAGCAGCTTAGTAGAGAGGGAGAAGGGCTCAAAAGAGACCCAGTACTTC. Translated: CASSLVEREKGSKETQYF.

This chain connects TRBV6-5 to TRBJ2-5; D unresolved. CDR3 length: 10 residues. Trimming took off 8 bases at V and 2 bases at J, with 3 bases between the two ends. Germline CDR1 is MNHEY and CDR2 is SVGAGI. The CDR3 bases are TGTGCCAGCCCTCAAGAGACCCAGTACTTC. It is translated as CASPQETQYF.

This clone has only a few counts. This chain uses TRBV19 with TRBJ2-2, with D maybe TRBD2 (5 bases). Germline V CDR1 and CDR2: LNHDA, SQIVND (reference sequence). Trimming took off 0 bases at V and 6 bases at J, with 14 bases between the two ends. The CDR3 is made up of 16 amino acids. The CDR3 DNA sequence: TGTGCCAGTAGTATAGATTGGACTGCGGTGGCCGGGGAGCTGTTTTTT. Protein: CASSIDWTAVAGELFF.

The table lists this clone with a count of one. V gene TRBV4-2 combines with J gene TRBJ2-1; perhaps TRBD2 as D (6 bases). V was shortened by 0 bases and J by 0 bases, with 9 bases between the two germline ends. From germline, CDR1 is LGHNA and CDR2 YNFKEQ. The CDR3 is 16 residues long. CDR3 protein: CASSQDSGSSYNEQFF. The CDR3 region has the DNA TGTGCCAGCAGCCAAGATAGCGGCAGCTCCTACAATGAGCAGTTCTTC.